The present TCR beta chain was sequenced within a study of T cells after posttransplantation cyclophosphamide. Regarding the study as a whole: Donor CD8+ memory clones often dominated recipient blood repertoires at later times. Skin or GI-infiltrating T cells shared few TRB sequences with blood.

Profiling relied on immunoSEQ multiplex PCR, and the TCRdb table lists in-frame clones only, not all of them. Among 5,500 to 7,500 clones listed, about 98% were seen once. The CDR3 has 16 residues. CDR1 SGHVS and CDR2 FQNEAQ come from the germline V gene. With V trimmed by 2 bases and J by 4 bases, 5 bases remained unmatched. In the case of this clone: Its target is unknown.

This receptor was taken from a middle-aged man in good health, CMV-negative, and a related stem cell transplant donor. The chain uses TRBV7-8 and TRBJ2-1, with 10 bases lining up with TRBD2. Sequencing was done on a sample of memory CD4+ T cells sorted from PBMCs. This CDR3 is CASSLTLAGQYNEQFF. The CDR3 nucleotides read TGTGCCAGCAGCTTAACACTAGCGGGACAGTACAATGAGCAGTTCTTC.